Described below is a single T cell receptor beta chain sequence and its context. This entry comes from a study of identical twins. TCRdb reanalysed the 5' RACE reads using MiXCR and keeps one entry per CDR3 protein. The sample consists of some 900,000 distinct CDR3 sequences, approximately 13% of them appearing once. CDR1 DFQATT and CDR2 SNEGSKA come from the germline V gene (reference sequence). CDR3 length: 14 residues. V shed 0 bases and J 3 bases; nucleotides not matched to a gene: 4. These same data were also listed under a study on yellow fever vaccine responses in identical twins.

Specimen: PBMCs. This chain links TRBV20-1 with TRBJ2-7, with TRBD2 identical over 8 bases. The sequence was collected from a woman aged 18-30 years in good health. The CDR3 DNA reads TGCAGTGCTAGAGATCCCCTAGCGGGCTACGAGCAGTACTTC. Its translation is CSARDPLAGYEQYF.